This TCR beta chain was documented in a study of CD4 T cells in relation to SARS-CoV-2 and coronaviruses. Naive or memory CD4+ cells were cultured 1:1 with T cell-depleted PBMCs plus CEF. The V and J ends lost 5 bases and 5 bases, in that order; junction bases with no gene match: 13. The CDR3 contains 18 residues. The V gene's germline CDR1 is KGHSH and CDR2 LQKENI. As to this clone: Its cognate antigen is unknown.

TCRdb's copy holds only in-frame clones and misses some; the assay was immunoSEQ multiplex PCR. The table records 37,000 or so clones, under 90% of them present only once. Sequences were obtained from naive CD4+ T cells from PBMCs, cultured in vitro. Subset in this sample: naive CD4+ T cells isolated by negative enrichment. The chain links TRBV18 to TRBJ2-6; 9 bases line up with TRBD1. The clonotype comes from an adult with COVID-19. The CDR3 loop reads CASSSPGQGVRWANVLTF. The CDR3 DNA sequence: TGTGCCAGCTCATCGCCGGGACAGGGAGTTAGGTGGGCCAACGTCCTGACTTTC.